Listed below are T cell receptor beta chains from one sample, sequenced in a study of T cell repertoires in cytomegalovirus infection. TCRdb ran MiXCR on the reads and lists one entry per CDR3 protein. The table records hundreds of thousands of distinct CDR3 sequences, around 32% of them present only once. Their cognate antigens are unknown. Sample: cultured CD8+ T cells from PBMCs, taken from culture after CMV antigen stimulation. The receptors were gathered from a human donor in good health (CMV status not recorded). Some clones in this sample may be carry-over from other donors' samples. Both conserved end residues are part of each CDR3. Fields, in order: clone size, D gene, J gene, V gene, CDR3 DNA, CDR3 protein. A D gene is named only where the DNA matches it firmly. Only part of the rows carry a size: once, few, many, or a class if the clone is expanded.

clone_size: -; d_call: TRBD1; j_call: TRBJ1-1; v_call: TRBV9; cdr3_nt: TGTGCCAGCAGCAGACAGGGGATTGAAGCTTTCTTT; cdr3_aa: CASSRQGIEAFF
clone_size: few; d_call: TRBD1; j_call: TRBJ2-5; v_call: TRBV12-5; cdr3_nt: TGTGCTAGTGGTTTTTGGACAGGGACACAAGAGACCCAGTACTTC; cdr3_aa: CASGFWTGTQETQYF
clone_size: many; d_call: TRBD2; j_call: TRBJ2-5; v_call: TRBV7-6; cdr3_nt: TGTGCCAGCAGCCCCAGACTAGCGGGGGAGGAGGAGACCCAGTACTTC; cdr3_aa: CASSPRLAGEEETQYF
clone_size: -; d_call: -; j_call: TRBJ2-1; v_call: TRBV27; cdr3_nt: TGTGCCAGCAGGGGAGGCCCAAACTACAATGAGCAGTTCTTC; cdr3_aa: CASRGGPNYNEQFF
clone_size: few; d_call: TRBD1; j_call: TRBJ2-3; v_call: TRBV10-3; cdr3_nt: TGTGCCATCAGCTCCGGGACAGGGGCAGACACGCAGTATTTT; cdr3_aa: CAISSGTGADTQYF
clone_size: few; d_call: -; j_call: TRBJ2-1; v_call: TRBV20-1; cdr3_nt: TGCAGTGCCATCCCCTACGAGGGGCTGTACAATGAGCAGTTCTTC; cdr3_aa: CSAIPYEGLYNEQFF
clone_size: -; d_call: -; j_call: TRBJ1-3; v_call: TRBV12-3/TRBV12-4; cdr3_nt: TGTGCCAGCAGTACCACAGTCATTGGAAACACCATATATTTT; cdr3_aa: CASSTTVIGNTIYF
clone_size: -; d_call: TRBD1; j_call: TRBJ1-4; v_call: TRBV7-9; cdr3_nt: TGTGCCAGCAGCTTGGACAGGGGACCTGCAACTAATGAAAAACTGTTTTTT; cdr3_aa: CASSLDRGPATNEKLFF
clone_size: -; d_call: -; j_call: TRBJ1-2; v_call: TRBV10-3; cdr3_nt: TGTGCCATCAGTGAGCCAACACAGTACCACTATGGCTACACCTTC; cdr3_aa: CAISEPTQYHYGYTF
clone_size: -; d_call: TRBD1; j_call: TRBJ1-2; v_call: TRBV29-1; cdr3_nt: TGCAGCGTTGAAGATCAGGGGGACCCGTCTAACTATGGCTACACCTTC; cdr3_aa: CSVEDQGDPSNYGYTF
clone_size: -; d_call: -; j_call: TRBJ1-2; v_call: TRBV12-3/TRBV12-4; cdr3_nt: TGTGCCAGCAGTTCAGGGGTTAACTATGGCTACACCTTC; cdr3_aa: CASSSGVNYGYTF
clone_size: -; d_call: -; j_call: TRBJ2-5; v_call: TRBV7-9; cdr3_nt: TGTGCCAGCAGCTTAGTATCAGGGGGGGAGACCCAGTGCTTC; cdr3_aa: CASSLVSGGETQCF
clone_size: few; d_call: TRBD1; j_call: TRBJ2-5; v_call: TRBV7-9; cdr3_nt: TGTGCCAGCAGGGGGACAGGGTACCAAGAGACCCAGTACTTC; cdr3_aa: CASRGTGYQETQYF
clone_size: -; d_call: -; j_call: TRBJ2-3; v_call: TRBV5-4; cdr3_nt: TGTGCCAGCGGCGACTCAGGGGGCACAGATACGCAGTATTTT; cdr3_aa: CASGDSGGTDTQYF
clone_size: -; d_call: -; j_call: TRBJ2-1; v_call: TRBV20-1; cdr3_nt: TGCAGTGCTAGCGTGGAGGGCCACTCCTACAATGAGCAGTTCTTC; cdr3_aa: CSASVEGHSYNEQFF
clone_size: many; d_call: -; j_call: TRBJ1-1; v_call: TRBV25-1; cdr3_nt: TGTGCCAGCAGTGAATACAGACAGAACACTGAAGCTTTCTTT; cdr3_aa: CASSEYRQNTEAFF
clone_size: -; d_call: -; j_call: TRBJ1-5; v_call: TRBV6-5; cdr3_nt: TGTGCCAGCAGTACCCGGGAGAATGTCGAGCCCCAGCATTTT; cdr3_aa: CASSTRENVEPQHF